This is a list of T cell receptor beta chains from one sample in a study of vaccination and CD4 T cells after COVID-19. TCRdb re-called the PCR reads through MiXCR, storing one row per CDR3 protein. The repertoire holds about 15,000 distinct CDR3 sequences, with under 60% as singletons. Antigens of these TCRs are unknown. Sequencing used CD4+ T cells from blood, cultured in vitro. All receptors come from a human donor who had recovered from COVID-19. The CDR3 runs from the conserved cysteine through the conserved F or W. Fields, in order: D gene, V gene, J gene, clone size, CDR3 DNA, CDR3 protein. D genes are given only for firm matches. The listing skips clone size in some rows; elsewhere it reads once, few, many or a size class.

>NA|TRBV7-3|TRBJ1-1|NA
TGTGCCAGCAGCCCTCCCCCGTTTACTGAAGCTTTCTTT
CASSPPPFTEAFF
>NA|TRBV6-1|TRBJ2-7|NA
TGTGCCAGCAGCTCAGGAGAATCCTACGAGCAGTACTTC
CASSSGESYEQYF
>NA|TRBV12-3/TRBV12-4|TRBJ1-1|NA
TGTGCCAGCATCACCAGGGGACGGGCTTTCTTT
CASITRGRAFF
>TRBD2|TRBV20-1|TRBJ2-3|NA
TGCAGTGCTAGGGGGGGACTAGCTGCTAGCACAGATACGCAGTATTTT
CSARGGLAASTDTQYF
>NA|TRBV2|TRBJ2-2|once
TGTGCCAGCAGCGCACAGGGCCCGAACACCGGGGAGCTGTTTTTT
CASSAQGPNTGELFF
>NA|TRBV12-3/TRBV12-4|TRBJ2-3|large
TGTGCCAGCAGTGAAACAGATACGCAGTATTTT
CASSETDTQYF
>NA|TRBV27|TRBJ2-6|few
TGTGCCAGCAGTTTTCCCAGGACATCTGGGGCCAACGTCCTGACTTTC
CASSFPRTSGANVLTF
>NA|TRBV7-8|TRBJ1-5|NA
TGTGCCAGCAGCGCCGACGGGGCAGACAATCAGCCCCAGCATTTT
CASSADGADNQPQHF
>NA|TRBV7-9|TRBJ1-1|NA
TGTGCCAGCAGCCTGACAACCACTGAAGCTTTCTTT
CASSLTTTEAFF
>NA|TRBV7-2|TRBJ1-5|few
TGTGCCAGCAGCTTGGGGGTAAATAATCAGCCCCAGCATTTT
CASSLGVNNQPQHF
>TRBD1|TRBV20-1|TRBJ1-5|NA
TGCAGTGCTAGAGATCGGGACAGGGGGTGGGTAGCCGGCAATCAGCCCCAGCATTTT
CSARDRDRGWVAGNQPQHF
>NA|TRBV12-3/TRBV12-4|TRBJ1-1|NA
TGTGCCAGCAGCTTAAGTAACACTGAAGCTTTCTTT
CASSLSNTEAFF
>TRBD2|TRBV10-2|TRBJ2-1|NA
TGCGCCAGCAGTGAGCCCTCTAGCGGGAATGAGCAGTTCTTC
CASSEPSSGNEQFF
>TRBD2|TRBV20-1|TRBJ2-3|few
TGCAGTGCCACTAGCGGGGGGTACACAGATACGCAGTATTTT
CSATSGGYTDTQYF
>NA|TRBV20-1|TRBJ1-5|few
TGCAGTGTAGGAGAGGGGAGATTCAATCAGCCCCAGCATTTT
CSVGEGRFNQPQHF
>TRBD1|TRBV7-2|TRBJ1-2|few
TGTGCCAGCAGCCCATCCGGGACAGACGGCTACACCTTC
CASSPSGTDGYTF
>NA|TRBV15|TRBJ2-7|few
TGTGCCACCAGCAGAGGACCATGGGGAGGGGGAGACAGGCAGTACTTC
CATSRGPWGGGDRQYF
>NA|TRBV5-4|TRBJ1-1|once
TGTGCCAGCAGCTTGGGGGGGACTTCTGAAGCTTTCTTT
CASSLGGTSEAFF
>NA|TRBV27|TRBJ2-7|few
TGTGCCAGCAGCCCTCAGATCGGGCGCTACGAGCAGTACTTC
CASSPQIGRYEQYF
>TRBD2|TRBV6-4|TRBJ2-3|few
TGTGCCAGCAGTGCTAGCGGGACAGATACGCAGTATTTT
CASSASGTDTQYF
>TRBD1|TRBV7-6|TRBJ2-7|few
TGTGCCAGCAGCTTGTGTTGCAGGGGGCCCTACGAGCAGTACTTC
CASSLCCRGPYEQYF
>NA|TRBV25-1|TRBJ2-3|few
TGTGCCAGCAGTGGGGACTTCGGTAGCACAGATACGCAGTATTTT
CASSGDFGSTDTQYF
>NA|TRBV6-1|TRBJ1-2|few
TGTGCCAGCAGTCCCCGTGGGGGCATTAACTATGGCTACACCTTC
CASSPRGGINYGYTF
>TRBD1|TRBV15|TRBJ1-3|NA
TGTGCCACCAGCAGAAATCCGGGACAGGGTGGAAACACCATATATTTT
CATSRNPGQGGNTIYF
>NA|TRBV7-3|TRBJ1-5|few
TGTGCCAGCAGCTTATTTAACGGGCAGCCCCAGCATTTT
CASSLFNGQPQHF
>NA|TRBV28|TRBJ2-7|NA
TGTGCCAGCAGATCACGGAGGTCCAGCTCCTACGAGCAGTACTTC
CASRSRRSSSYEQYF
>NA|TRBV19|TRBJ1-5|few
TGTGCCAGTAGTGACCGGAGGGGGAATCAGCCCCAGCATTTT
CASSDRRGNQPQHF
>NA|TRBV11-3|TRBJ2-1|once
TGTGCCAGCAGCAGAATTGGGACTCGAGATACCAATGAGCAGTTCTTC
CASSRIGTRDTNEQFF
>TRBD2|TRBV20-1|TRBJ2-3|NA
TGCAGTGCTATACCTTTAATCGGACTAGCGGTTAGCACAGATACGCAGTATTTT
CSAIPLIGLAVSTDTQYF
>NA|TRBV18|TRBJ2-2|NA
TGTGCCAGCTCACCAAGTCTCTACACCGGGGAGCTGTTTTTT
CASSPSLYTGELFF
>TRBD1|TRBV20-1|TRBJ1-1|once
TGCAGTGCTTCTAGCCCGACAGGGGCGGACACTGAAGCTTTCTTT
CSASSPTGADTEAFF
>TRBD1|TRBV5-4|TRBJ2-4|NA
TGTGCCAGCAGCGTAGACAGGGGGAGCAACATTCAGTACTTC
CASSVDRGSNIQYF
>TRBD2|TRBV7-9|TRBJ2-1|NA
TGTGCCAGCAACCGGGGAGCGGGAGTCAACAATGAGCAGTTCTTC
CASNRGAGVNNEQFF
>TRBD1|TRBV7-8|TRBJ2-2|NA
TGTGCCAGCAGCTTAGTCCAAGGGGGCATGGACACCGGGGAGCTGTTTTTT
CASSLVQGGMDTGELFF
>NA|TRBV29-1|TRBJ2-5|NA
TGCAGCGTCCATCTTGGGCAAGAGACCCAGTACTTC
CSVHLGQETQYF
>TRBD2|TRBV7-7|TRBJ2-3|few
TGTGCCAGCAGCTTAAGGAGGGAAGCGGGGAGGCAGTATTTT
CASSLRREAGRQYF
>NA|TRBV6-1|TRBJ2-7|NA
TGCGCCAGCAGTGAATCCCACGAGGTCTACGAGCAGTACTTC
CASSESHEVYEQYF
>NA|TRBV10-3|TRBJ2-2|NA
TGTGCCATCAGTGACAGCTATAACACCGGGGAGCTGTTTTTT
CAISDSYNTGELFF
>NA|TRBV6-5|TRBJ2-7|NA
TGTGCCAGCAGTTACTCTGGACACGGGGTTAAGGTATACGAGCAGTACTTC
CASSYSGHGVKVYEQYF
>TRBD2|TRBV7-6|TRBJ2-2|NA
TGTGCCAGCAGCTTTACTAGCGGGAGGGCCATCGGGGAGCTGTTTTTT
CASSFTSGRAIGELFF
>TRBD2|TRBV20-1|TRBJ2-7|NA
TGCAGTGCGCGACTAGCTTACGAGCAGTACTTC
CSARLAYEQYF
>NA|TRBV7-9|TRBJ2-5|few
TGTGCCAGCACCTGGGGTAGGGGAGAGACCCAGTACTTC
CASTWGRGETQYF
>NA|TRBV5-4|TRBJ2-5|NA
TGTGCCAGCAGGAGGTCTTGGGGGACCCCGGGGACCCAGTACTTC
CASRRSWGTPGTQYF
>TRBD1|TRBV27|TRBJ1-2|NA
TGTGCCAGCAGTCCAGCAGGGGGCGAGCAGACTGGCTACACCTTC
CASSPAGGEQTGYTF
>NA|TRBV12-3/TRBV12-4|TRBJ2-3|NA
TGTGCCAGCAGTCCTGACTACTCCACAGATACGCAGTATTTT
CASSPDYSTDTQYF